A selection of T cell receptor beta chains follows, all from one sample in a study of T cells in Graves' hyperthyroidism and ophthalmopathy. Via MiXCR, TCRdb re-called the multiplex PCR reads, giving one row per CDR3 protein. The table shows some 510,000 distinct CDR3 sequences, with about 45% occurring only once. Sequenced input: peripheral blood or thyroid tissue (not recorded which). The receptors were gathered from a woman aged 18-29 years with Graves' hyperthyroidism. Each CDR3 is given with its conserved first and last residue. Each record gives: V gene, D gene, clone size, J gene, CDR3 protein, CDR3 DNA. The D gene is left open where the match is weak. Clone size is given for some rows only: seen once, a few or many times, or a class if the clone is expanded.

TRBV29-1	TRBD1	NA	TRBJ1-2	CSVDAQGAGKGYTF	TGCAGCGTTGATGCACAGGGGGCAGGGAAGGGCTACACCTTC
TRBV29-1	NA	few	TRBJ2-5	CSVGRDGETQYF	TGCAGCGTTGGCAGGGATGGGGAGACCCAGTACTTC
TRBV7-2	TRBD1	NA	TRBJ1-1	CASSQQGYTEAFF	TGTGCCAGCAGCCAACAGGGGTACACTGAAGCTTTCTTT
TRBV11-1	NA	NA	TRBJ1-4	CASSRGQTATNEKLFF	TGTGCCAGCAGCCGGGGTCAGACTGCAACTAATGAAAAACTGTTTTTT
TRBV7-6	NA	NA	TRBJ2-6	CASSFKGGNVLTF	TGTGCCAGCAGCTTCAAGGGGGGCAACGTCCTGACTTTC
TRBV20-1	NA	NA	TRBJ1-4	CSARDVGDYNEKLFF	TGCAGTGCTAGAGATGTCGGGGACTATAATGAAAAACTGTTTTTT
TRBV25-1	NA	NA	TRBJ1-5	CASSFGTGYHPQHF	TGTGCCAGCAGTTTTGGTACAGGCTATCACCCCCAGCATTTT
TRBV25-1	NA	once	TRBJ2-7	CASVLTGYEQYF	TGTGCCAGCGTTCTCACAGGGTACGAGCAGTACTTC
TRBV20-1	NA	NA	TRBJ1-1	CGQRGLGTEAFF	TGCGGTCAACGAGGGCTTGGGACTGAAGCTTTCTTT
TRBV25-1	NA	NA	TRBJ1-2	CACSARALDRGGGYTF	NA
TRBV2	TRBD1	many	TRBJ1-2	CASRADRAVYGYTF	TGTGCCAGCAGGGCGGACAGGGCGGTCTATGGCTACACCTTC
TRBV29-1	NA	NA	TRBJ1-1	CSDPGGHTEAFF	TGCAGCGACCCGGGAGGGCACACTGAAGCTTTCTTT
TRBV15	NA	NA	TRBJ2-2	CATSSDGGGLTGELFF	TGTGCCACCAGCAGTGATGGCGGCGGGCTCACCGGGGAGCTGTTTTTT
TRBV12-3/TRBV12-4	NA	NA	TRBJ1-6	CASRVGTSNSPLHF	TGTGCCAGCAGGGTCGGGACGTCGAATTCACCCCTCCACTTT
TRBV11-1	TRBD1	NA	TRBJ2-7	CASSSRLGTGGYEQYF	TGTGCCAGCAGCTCTAGATTAGGGACAGGGGGCTACGAGCAGTACTTC
TRBV7-6	NA	many	TRBJ1-2	CASSPGPGPDGYTF	TGTGCCAGCAGCCCCGGCCCAGGCCCCGATGGCTACACCTTC
TRBV20-1	NA	NA	TRBJ1-5	CSAFTGLNQPQHF	TGCAGTGCTTTTACAGGGTTGAATCAGCCCCAGCATTTT
TRBV7-9	TRBD1	NA	TRBJ1-6	CASSLTGGQANSPLHF	TGTGCCAGCAGCCTGACAGGGGGTCAGGCAAATTCACCCCTCCACTTT
TRBV29-1	TRBD1	NA	TRBJ2-6	CSVLQGATGANVLTF	TGCAGCGTCCTACAGGGGGCTACTGGGGCCAACGTCCTGACTTTC
TRBV29-1	NA	few	TRBJ2-6	CSVEGGANVLTF	TGCAGCGTTGAGGGGGGGGCCAACGTCCTGACTTTC
TRBV20-1	TRBD2	NA	TRBJ2-7	CSASTSDQERQYF	TGCAGTGCGAGTACTAGCGACCAAGAAAGGCAGTACTTC
TRBV10-3	NA	many	TRBJ1-1	CAISEVGAVYTEAFF	TGTGCCATCAGTGAGGTAGGAGCGGTGTACACTGAAGCTTTCTTT
TRBV24-1	TRBD2	many	TRBJ2-7	CATSDLQSGGGSSYEQYF	TGTGCCACCAGTGATTTGCAATCGGGGGGAGGCTCCTCCTACGAGCAGTACTTC
TRBV12-3/TRBV12-4	TRBD1	many	TRBJ1-5	CASSQGTGYNQPQHF	TGTGCCAGCAGTCAGGGGACAGGGTACAATCAGCCCCAGCATTTT
TRBV20-1	TRBD1	NA	TRBJ2-7	CSARDLRDRVYEQYF	TGCAGTGCTAGAGATTTAAGGGACAGGGTTTACGAGCAGTACTTC
TRBV20-1	NA	NA	TRBJ2-5	CSAIEPRLEETQYF	TGCAGTGCTATCGAACCGAGACTAGAAGAGACCCAGTACTTC
TRBV6-1	NA	NA	TRBJ1-1	CASSDKMNTEAFF	TGTGCCAGCAGTGACAAAATGAACACTGAAGCTTTCTTT
TRBV5-1	NA	NA	TRBJ1-4	CASSRGSRWEKLFF	TGCGCCAGCAGCCGAGGGAGTCGGTGGGAAAAACTGTTTTTT
TRBV29-1	NA	once	TRBJ1-1	CSVERGGGTEAFF	TGCAGCGTTGAAAGGGGGGGAGGTACTGAAGCTTTCTTT
TRBV5-1	NA	NA	TRBJ1-4	CASRLQSGEKLFF	TGCGCCAGCAGGCTCCAGAGTGGCGAAAAACTGTTTTTT